This T cell receptor (beta chain) was observed in a study of T cells in Graves' hyperthyroidism and ophthalmopathy. RNA transcripts gave rise to amplified TCR beta CDR3 regions. HTBI primers were the set used in a first-round RT-PCR of the TCR CDR3. Each CDR3 protein gets one entry after TCRdb re-called the multiplex PCR reads with MiXCR. The data hold about 640,000 distinct CDR3 sequences, with about 20% observed a single time. Deletions cut 3 bases from V and 4 bases from J, with 9 bases between. Germline-derived CDR1 and CDR2 are WSHSY and SAAADI. This CDR3 contains 14 residues. Under 3 months was the duration of disease in ophthalmopathy patients, who also had a Clinical Activity Score of at least 3 and a NOSPECS grade of at least 4. Each 10 ml fresh peripheral blood draw supplied the PBMCs.

The genes are TRBV10-2 and TRBJ2-2; D remains unclear. The TCR comes from a young man with Graves' ophthalmopathy. The sequenced sample was blood. The CDR3 loop reads CASSERWGTGELFF. The CDR3 nucleotides are TGCGCCAGCAGTGAAAGGTGGGGCACCGGGGAGCTGTTTTTT.